The 11 T cell receptor beta chains in this list originate from one sample, sequenced in a study of blood T cell repertoires in COVID-19. Assay used: immunoSEQ multiplex PCR; TCRdb lists only in-frame clones, some missing. In the table there are around 50,000 clones, around 78% of which are singletons. Sequenced sample: peripheral blood. Source of these receptors: a human donor in a cohort sampled during active COVID-19.

This chain joins TRBV25-1 and TRBJ1-3; TRBD1 matches 9 bases. The CDR3 runs 13 residues. The germline V gene encodes CDR1 MGHDK and CDR2 SYGVNS. The V gene end was trimmed by 6 bases and the J gene end by 5 bases; junction bases not matched to a gene: 2. The CDR3 coding sequence is TGTGCCAGCAGGGGACAGGGACGAAACACCATATATTTT. Translation gives CASRGQGRNTIYF.

The V call is TRBV19, the J call TRBJ2-5, with 9 bases matching TRBD1. CDR3 length: 15 amino acids. Germline V gene sequence: CDR1 LNHDA, CDR2 SQIVND (reference sequence). With 0 bases clipped from V and 11 bases from J, the junction kept 10 bases outside the gene matches. The CDR3 loop reads CASSIDLRTGDGQYF. The CDR3 DNA reads as TGTGCCAGTAGTATAGATCTCCGGACAGGGGACGGTCAGTACTTC.

The chain links TRBV18 to TRBJ2-2, with 8 bases matching TRBD1. The junction had 7 bases not matched to a gene; V was cut back by 3 bases and J by 1 base. Germline-derived CDR1 and CDR2 are KGHSH and LQKENI. This CDR3 has 17 residues. CDR3 residues: CASSPRTGRGNTGELFF. In DNA form, the CDR3 reads TGTGCCAGCTCACCCAGGACAGGGAGAGGGAACACCGGGGAGCTGTTTTTT.

The genes are TRBV24-1 and TRBJ2-7; 7 bases align to TRBD1. With V trimmed by 4 bases and J by 2 bases, 4 bases remained unmatched. The CDR3 covers 14 residues. From germline, CDR1 is KGHDR and CDR2 SFDVKD. The CDR3 DNA follows: TGTGCCACCAGTGACTCGACAGGGCCCTACGAGCAGTACTTC. Its protein product is CATSDSTGPYEQYF.

The rearrangement uses TRBV25-1 and TRBJ2-7; TRBD1 matches at 7 bases. Germline lookup yields CDR1 MGHDK and CDR2 SYGVNS. CDR3 length equals 15 residues. V dropped 6 bases and J dropped 1; count of bases not matched to a gene: 9. The CDR3 nucleotides are TGTGCCAGCAGCCTGACAGGGACCAGATCCTACGAGCAGTACTTC. Protein product: CASSLTGTRSYEQYF.

The chain couples TRBV28 to TRBJ1-2; TRBD1 aligns across 7 bases. This CDR3 comprises 14 residues. Trimming at V came to 6 bases and at J to 2 bases, leaving 6 bases not matched to a gene. CDR1 and CDR2 (germline): MDHEN, SYDVKM. The CDR3 DNA reads as TGTGCCAGCAGCAAGGGGGCCGGAAACTATGGCTACACCTTC. This encodes CASSKGAGNYGYTF.

The chain employs TRBV28 and TRBJ1-5, with D unclear. The germline V and J ends were trimmed by 7 bases and 4 bases, with 17 bases remaining between them. The V gene's germline CDR1 is MDHEN and CDR2 SYDVKM. CDR3 length equals 15 residues. CDR3 sequence (DNA): TGTGCCAGCACAGACGAGGGCTCCCCTAATCAGCCCCAGCATTTT. Protein: CASTDEGSPNQPQHF.

This clone was detected only a few times. The CDR3 sequence: CASSYSSRGGYTF. The DNA of the CDR3 is TGTGCCAGCAGTTACTCGAGCAGGGGTGGCTACACCTTC. The chain carries TRBV6-2 or TRBV6-3 and TRBJ1-2; weak D call: TRBD1 (6 bases). Germline CDR1 reads MNHEY; CDR2 reads SVGEGT. Trimming left V 0 bases short and J 7 bases short, with 9 bases between. The CDR3 has 13 residues.

The CDR3 DNA is TGTGCCAGCAGGCTTCGGGGGGGCCAAGGAATTCAGTACTTC. It specifies CASRLRGGQGIQYF. The chain couples TRBV3-1 (or the pseudogene TRBV3-2) to TRBJ2-4; 8 nucleotides match TRBD2. The junction had 11 bases not matched to a gene; V was cut back by 6 bases and J by 10 bases. This CDR3 is built from 14 residues. CDR1 and CDR2 (germline): LGHDT, YNNKEL (reference sequence).

This rearrangement joins TRBV30 to TRBJ1-3, with 7 bases aligning to TRBD1. With 5 bases clipped from V and 0 bases from J, the junction kept 1 base outside the gene matches. Germline V gene data show CDR1 as GTSNPN and CDR2 as SVGIG (reference sequence). The CDR3 has 13 residues. CDR3 DNA: TGTGCCTGGGCAGGGGGCTCTGGAAACACCATATATTTT. Its protein is CAWAGGSGNTIYF. Filled out from reference TRBV30 and TRBJ1-3, the complete variable domain reads SQTIHQWPATLVQPVGSPLSLECTVEGTSNPNLYWYRQAAGRGLQLLFYSVGIGQISSEVPQNLSASRPQDRQFILSSKKLLLSDSGFYLCAWAGGSGNTIYFGEGSWLTVV.

This clone occurred once. The chain carries TRBV7-2 and TRBJ1-3, with D possibly TRBD1 on 6 matching bases. V was pared by 5 bases and J by 0 bases, with 11 bases between. This CDR3 is 15 amino acids long. Germline V gives CDR1 SGHTA, CDR2 FQGNSA. The CDR3 nucleotides read TGTGCCAGCAGCCCTTCAGGGGCCTCTGGAAACACCATATATTTT. It is translated as CASSPSGASGNTIYF.